This T cell receptor (beta chain) was recorded in a study of blood T cell repertoires in COVID-19. Study at large: T cells, B-cell-depleted T cells, or PBMCs supplied cDNA or gDNA.

As processed by the authors: Counts of nucleated cells, estimated from reference gene primer amplification, were obtained. Clones were read by immunoSEQ multiplex PCR, and TCRdb kept only the in-frame ones, dropping some. V, J and clone size are taken as reported in that table, and D and trimming were inferred from the DNA itself. The sample holds some 380,000 clones, roughly 77% seen once. The source of this sequence is a human donor with acute or convalescent COVID-19. The donor label of this sample is uncertain. The sequenced sample consisted of peripheral blood.

CDR3 sequence: CASSLSGSGNTIYF. CDR3 sequence (DNA): TGTGCCAGCAGCTTGTCGGGATCTGGAAACACCATATATTTT. The chain joins TRBV5-5 to TRBJ1-3, with unresolved D. CDR3 length: 14 amino acids. V was clipped by 1 base and J by 1 base, with 6 bases between them. CDR1 is SGHKS, CDR2 YYEKEE, per germline (reference sequence).